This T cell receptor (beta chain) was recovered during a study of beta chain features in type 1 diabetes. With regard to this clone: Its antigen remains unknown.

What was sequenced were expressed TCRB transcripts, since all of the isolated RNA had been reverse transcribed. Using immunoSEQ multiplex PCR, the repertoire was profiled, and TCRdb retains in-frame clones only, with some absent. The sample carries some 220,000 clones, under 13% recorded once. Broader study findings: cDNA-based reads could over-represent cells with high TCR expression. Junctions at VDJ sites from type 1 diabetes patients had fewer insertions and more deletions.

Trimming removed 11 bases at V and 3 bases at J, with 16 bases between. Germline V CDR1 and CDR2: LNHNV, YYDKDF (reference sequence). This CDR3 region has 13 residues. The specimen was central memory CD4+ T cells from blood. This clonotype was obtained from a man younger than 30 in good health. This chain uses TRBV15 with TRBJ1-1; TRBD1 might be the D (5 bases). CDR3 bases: TGTGCCTCTGTCCGACGGGACCACACTGAAGCTTTCTTT. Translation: CASVRRDHTEAFF.